These T cell receptor beta chains were read from a single sample in a study of cytomegalovirus exposure and HLA in healthy donors. Profiling relied on immunoSEQ multiplex PCR, and the TCRdb table lists in-frame clones only, not all of them. The sample holds over 200,000 clones, roughly 89% seen once. What was sequenced was PBMCs. The receptors derive from a woman aged 18-29 years in good health and CMV-seronegative. The CDR3 runs from the conserved cysteine through the conserved F or W. The D gene is left open where the match is weak. For some rows the clone size is stated as once, few or many, or as a class when expanded; others skip it.

length: 15; J: TRBJ2-7; size: -; D: -; V: TRBV14; CDR3: CASSPFSRGPYEQYF; DNA: TGTGCCAGCAGCCCCTTTTCCAGGGGCCCCTACGAGCAGTACTTC
length: 14; J: TRBJ1-1; size: -; D: -; V: TRBV11-2; CDR3: CASSSTAGTFEAFF; DNA: TGTGCCAGCAGCTCCACCGCCGGGACATTCGAAGCTTTCTTT
length: 15; J: TRBJ1-5; size: -; D: TRBD1; V: TRBV7-2; CDR3: CASSLTGLGNQPQHF; DNA: TGTGCCAGCAGCTTGACAGGGTTGGGCAATCAGCCCCAGCATTTT
length: 14; J: TRBJ1-2; size: -; D: -; V: TRBV2; CDR3: CASSGEGTLYGYTF; DNA: TGTGCCAGCAGTGGAGAGGGGACTCTCTATGGCTACACCTTC
length: 16; J: TRBJ1-3; size: -; D: TRBD1; V: TRBV6-6; CDR3: CASSPGQAYSGNTIYF; DNA: TGTGCCAGCAGTCCGGGACAGGCTTACTCTGGAAACACCATATATTTT
length: 13; J: TRBJ1-2; size: -; D: -; V: TRBV7-9; CDR3: CASSLVGTYGYTF; DNA: TGTGCCAGCAGCTTAGTCGGGACTTATGGCTACACCTTC
length: 13; J: TRBJ2-5; size: -; D: -; V: TRBV18; CDR3: CASTRLTQETQYF; DNA: TGTGCCAGCACCAGACTAACCCAAGAGACCCAGTACTTC
length: 14; J: TRBJ2-7; size: -; D: -; V: TRBV7-2; CDR3: CASSIPTTSYEQYF; DNA: TGTGCCAGCAGCATCCCGACTACATCCTACGAGCAGTACTTC
length: 15; J: TRBJ2-3; size: -; D: TRBD1; V: TRBV7-7; CDR3: CASSHGTDPANTQYF; DNA: TGTGCCAGCAGCCATGGGACAGATCCGGCCAATACGCAGTATTTT
length: 13; J: TRBJ1-1; size: -; D: TRBD1; V: TRBV10-2; CDR3: CASRRTGITEAFF; DNA: TGCGCCAGCAGGCGGACAGGAATAACTGAAGCTTTCTTT
length: 16; J: TRBJ2-7; size: -; D: TRBD2; V: TRBV7-8; CDR3: CASSLPTSGGAYEQYF; DNA: TGTGCCAGCAGCTTACCGACTAGCGGGGGGGCCTACGAGCAGTACTTC
length: 13; J: TRBJ1-4; size: few; D: -; V: TRBV6-5; CDR3: CASSIGSKEKLFF; DNA: TGTGCCAGCAGCATCGGTTCAAAGGAAAAACTGTTTTTT
length: 16; J: TRBJ2-5; size: -; D: TRBD2; V: TRBV6-1; CDR3: CASSALGLSLEETQYF; DNA: TGTGCCAGCAGTGCCCTGGGACTATCCCTAGAGGAGACCCAGTACTTC
length: 11; J: TRBJ2-7; size: -; D: -; V: TRBV20-1; CDR3: CSAKRQYEQYF; DNA: TGCAGTGCTAAGAGACAGTACGAGCAGTACTTC
length: 15; J: TRBJ1-2; size: -; D: TRBD1; V: TRBV7-8; CDR3: CASSELTGLAYGYTF; DNA: TGTGCCAGCAGCGAGTTGACAGGGCTGGCCTATGGCTACACCTTC
length: 15; J: TRBJ2-7; size: -; D: -; V: TRBV9; CDR3: CASSVAVDSAYEQYF; DNA: TGTGCCAGCAGCGTAGCAGTGGACTCAGCCTACGAGCAGTACTTC
length: 13; J: TRBJ1-1; size: -; D: -; V: TRBV7-2; CDR3: CASGSGKRPSRFF; DNA: TGTGCCAGCGGCTCCGGGAAGCGCCCTTCCCGTTTCTTT
length: 16; J: TRBJ1-1; size: -; D: -; V: TRBV27; CDR3: CASYKGTGVFNTEAFF; DNA: TGTGCCAGTTACAAGGGGACGGGAGTTTTTAACACTGAAGCTTTCTTT
length: 14; J: TRBJ2-7; size: -; D: TRBD1; V: TRBV18; CDR3: CASSLGQGAFEQYF; DNA: TGTGCCAGCTCACTCGGACAGGGTGCCTTCGAGCAGTACTTC
length: 19; J: TRBJ2-7; size: -; D: TRBD2; V: TRBV7-6; CDR3: CASSLEGTSGPLLTYEQYF; DNA: TGTGCCAGCAGCTTAGAAGGGACTAGCGGGCCCTTGCTGACTTACGAGCAGTACTTC
length: 13; J: TRBJ2-2; size: -; D: -; V: TRBV23-1; CDR3: CASSSGRGGELFF; DNA: TGCGCCAGCTCATCAGGGCGGGGCGGGGAGCTGTTTTTT
length: 13; J: TRBJ2-5; size: once; D: TRBD1; V: TRBV6-4; CDR3: CASSPDRAETQYF; DNA: TGTGCCAGCAGTCCGGACAGGGCAGAGACCCAGTACTTC
length: 17; J: TRBJ2-7; size: -; D: TRBD2; V: TRBV11-2; CDR3: CASSLPTSGSGDYEQYF; DNA: TGTGCCAGCAGCTTACCCACTAGCGGGAGCGGGGACTACGAGCAGTACTTC
length: 14; J: TRBJ1-5; size: -; D: -; V: TRBV21-1; CDR3: CASSIRGKSQPQHF; DNA: TGTGCCAGCAGCATAAGGGGGAAGTCTCAGCCCCAGCATTTT
length: 17; J: TRBJ2-7; size: -; D: -; V: TRBV4-3; CDR3: CASSQEAQGPGSYEQYF; DNA: TGCGCCAGCAGCCAAGAAGCCCAGGGTCCCGGGTCCTACGAGCAGTACTTC
length: 17; J: TRBJ2-6; size: -; D: -; V: TRBV4-3; CDR3: CASSQGARAAGANVLTF; DNA: TGCGCCAGCAGCCAAGGGGCCAGGGCAGCTGGGGCCAACGTCCTGACTTTC
length: 16; J: TRBJ2-5; size: -; D: TRBD2; V: TRBV5-1; CDR3: CASSPGGGAPGETQYF; DNA: TGCGCCAGCAGCCCGGGCGGGGGGGCCCCCGGGGAGACCCAGTACTTC
length: 18; J: TRBJ2-7; size: once; D: TRBD2; V: TRBV4-3; CDR3: CASSQDWSSGIETYEQYF; DNA: TGCGCCAGCAGCCAAGATTGGTCTAGCGGGATAGAAACCTACGAGCAGTACTTC
length: 16; J: TRBJ1-1; size: few; D: TRBD1; V: TRBV7-6; CDR3: CASSKTGGSARSLTFF; DNA: TGTGCCAGCAGCAAAACAGGGGGCTCGGCTAGAAGCTTAACTTTCTTT
length: 14; J: TRBJ2-7; size: -; D: TRBD2; V: TRBV5-1; CDR3: CASALLSGSYEQYF; DNA: TGCGCCAGCGCACTACTCAGCGGGAGCTACGAGCAGTACTTC
length: 14; J: TRBJ1-2; size: -; D: -; V: TRBV10-3; CDR3: CAISGGTVAYGYTF; DNA: TGTGCCATCAGTGGTGGAACAGTCGCCTATGGCTACACCTTC
length: 11; J: TRBJ1-6; size: -; D: -; V: TRBV20-1; CDR3: CSASPDSPLHF; DNA: TGCAGTGCTAGTCCCGATTCACCCCTCCACTTT
length: 16; J: TRBJ2-1; size: -; D: -; V: TRBV5-1; CDR3: CASSPAGGRVYNEQFF; DNA: TGCGCCAGCAGCCCCGCCGGGGGAAGGGTCTACAATGAGCAGTTCTTC
length: 12; J: TRBJ1-1; size: -; D: -; V: TRBV9; CDR3: CASSAPGTEAFF; DNA: TGTGCCAGCAGCGCCCCGGGTACCGAAGCTTTCTTT
length: 14; J: TRBJ2-7; size: once; D: -; V: TRBV21-1; CDR3: CASSKVGGPYEQYF; DNA: TGTGCCAGCAGCAAAGTGGGAGGACCCTACGAGCAGTACTTC
length: 14; J: TRBJ1-2; size: -; D: -; V: TRBV6-6; CDR3: CASSYSSGPYGYTF; DNA: TGTGCCAGCAGTTACTCAAGCGGTCCATATGGCTACACCTTC
length: 14; J: TRBJ1-2; size: -; D: -; V: TRBV19; CDR3: CASSIPLETYGYTF; DNA: TGTGCCAGTAGTATTCCCCTGGAGACCTATGGCTACACCTTC
length: 12; J: TRBJ1-6; size: -; D: -; V: TRBV5-6; CDR3: CASSFGESPLHF; DNA: TGTGCCAGCAGCTTTGGAGAATCACCCCTCCACTTT
length: 13; J: TRBJ2-5; size: -; D: -; V: TRBV5-1; CDR3: CASSLAGSETQYF; DNA: TGCGCCAGCAGCTTGGCTGGGAGCGAGACCCAGTACTTC
length: 18; J: TRBJ2-5; size: -; D: TRBD1; V: TRBV4-1; CDR3: CASSPLKVTGERWETQYF; DNA: TGCGCCAGCAGCCCCCTGAAAGTAACAGGGGAGAGGTGGGAGACCCAGTACTTC
length: 13; J: TRBJ2-7; size: -; D: TRBD1; V: TRBV19; CDR3: CASSAGTGLEQYF; DNA: TGTGCCAGTAGTGCAGGGACAGGACTCGAGCAGTACTTC
length: 15; J: TRBJ2-1; size: -; D: TRBD1; V: TRBV7-9; CDR3: CASSLRDRGSNEQFF; DNA: TGTGCCAGCAGCCTCCGGGACAGGGGCTCGAATGAGCAGTTCTTC
length: 15; J: TRBJ2-3; size: -; D: TRBD1; V: TRBV5-4; CDR3: CASSLGDRAADTQYF; DNA: TGTGCCAGCAGCTTGGGCGACAGGGCGGCGGATACGCAGTATTTT
length: 13; J: TRBJ2-1; size: -; D: -; V: TRBV2; CDR3: CASSIGGYNEQFF; DNA: TGTGCCAGCAGCATTGGGGGGTACAATGAGCAGTTCTTC
length: 15; J: TRBJ2-5; size: -; D: -; V: TRBV10-2; CDR3: CASIGPGLTQETQYF; DNA: TGCGCCAGCATTGGACCGGGACTGACACAAGAGACCCAGTACTTC
length: 17; J: TRBJ2-1; size: -; D: -; V: TRBV18; CDR3: CASSPPGPQGSYNEQFF; DNA: TGTGCCAGCTCACCACCGGGTCCTCAGGGCTCCTACAATGAGCAGTTCTTC